A single sample is the source of the 26 T cell receptor beta chains below, sequenced in a study of blood T cells in healthy people across ages. A second about 7 to 11 cycle PCR used barcoded and J-beta primers. A single record per CDR3 protein comes from TCRdb applying MiXCR to the 5' RACE reads. Among hundreds of thousands of distinct CDR3 sequences listed, roughly 30% were seen once. The sample comprised blood. These receptors were taken from an elderly woman in good health.

Note on this clonotype: This may be a read error: a much more frequent sequence differs by one nucleotide. The J gene is TRBJ2-1, the V gene TRBV5-1, with 7 bases identical to TRBD1. The assigned J gene may be wrong: the sequence end matches TRBJ2-7 better. CDR1 and CDR2 from the germline V gene are SGHRS and YFSETQ. The CDR3 is 15 residues long. CDR3 loop: CASSLGQVSYNEQYF. In DNA, the CDR3 is TGCGCCAGCAGCCTAGGACAGGTTTCCTACAATGAGCAGTACTTC.

To note about this clonotype: A much larger clone lies a single base off, so this may be a read error. The chain links TRBV29-1 to TRBJ1-4; D uncertain. CDR1 is SQVTM and CDR2 is ANQGSEA in the germline V gene. CDR3 length equals 15 residues. CDR3 in amino acids: CSVDLADDIDEKRFF. The CDR3 DNA reads as TGCAGCGTTGATCTGGCAGACGACATTGACGAAAAACGGTTTTTT.

This clonotype was found many times. The chain employs TRBV5-1 and TRBJ1-1; 10 bases align to TRBD1. The CDR3 is made up of 15 amino acids. Looked up from germline, CDR1 is SGHRS and CDR2 is YFSETQ. The junction had 7 bases not matched to a gene; V was cut back by 4 bases and J by 4 bases. This CDR3 reads CASSATGTGATEAFF. The CDR3 DNA reads TGCGCCAGCAGCGCGACCGGGACAGGGGCCACTGAAGCTTTCTTT.

The rearrangement joins TRBV19 to TRBJ1-1; D remains unclear. Trimming cost V 5 bases and J 3 bases, with 13 bases left between them. Germline V CDR1 and CDR2: LNHDA, SQIVND (reference sequence). CDR3 length: 14 residues. The DNA for the CDR3 is TGTGCCAGTAGTCGTGGGGATTGGGACACTGAAGCTTTCTTT. Protein product: CASSRGDWDTEAFF.

The chain recombines TRBV2 with TRBJ1-2; TRBD1 might be the D (5 bases). The germline V gene encodes CDR1 SNHLY and CDR2 FYNNEI. Trimming stripped 1 base from V and 4 bases from J, with 13 bases between. CDR3 length equals 15 residues. CDR3 region: CASSEGTGATYGYTF. The CDR3 coding sequence is TGTGCCAGCAGTGAAGGGACCGGGGCGACCTATGGCTACACCTTC.

This clonotype was counted between two and nine times. This sequence joins TRBV2 and TRBJ2-1; TRBD2 agrees at 7 bases. This CDR3 is 14 amino acids long. V trimming: 10 bases; J trimming: 0 bases; junction bases outside the gene matches: 6. CDR1 is SNHLY, CDR2 FYNNEI, per germline. The CDR3 bases are TGTGCCACGGGGGGAGAAAGCTCCTACAATGAGCAGTTCTTC. Translation gives CATGGESSYNEQFF.

Concerning this clonotype: This clone may be a read error of a much larger clone one base away. The chain has TRBV25-1 and TRBJ2-5; 7 bases match TRBD2. Germline CDR1 reads MGHDK; CDR2 reads SYGVNS. Trimming at V came to 3 bases and at J to 11 bases, leaving 15 bases not matched to a gene. The CDR3 sequence is 15 residues long. As DNA, the CDR3 is TGTGCCAGCAGTGAGAGATTCGGGGGGACGGGTGAGCAGTACTTC. As protein: CASSERFGGTGEQYF.

A remark on this clonotype: A junction boundary mismatches the germline segment, possibly from a read error. This chain joins TRBV12-3 or TRBV12-4 and TRBJ2-2, with TRBD2 as a possible D gene (6 bases). The CDR3 spans 14 residues. The CDR3 spells CASSPRGYAGELVF. The CDR3 DNA follows: TGTGCCAGCAGTCCCCGGGGGTACGCCGGGGAGCTGGTTTTT.

With regard to this clonotype: Sequence at one end of the junction differs from germline and may be a read error. The J gene is TRBJ2-3, the V gene TRBV12-3 or TRBV12-4, with D uncertain. The CDR3 spans 12 residues. For the CDR3, the DNA is TGTGCCAGCAGATTAAGCACTGATACGGAGTATTTT. This codes for CASRLSTDTEYF.

The rearrangement links TRBV28 to TRBJ1-2; the D gene is possibly TRBD1 (5 bases). Per germline, CDR1 MDHEN and CDR2 SYDVKM. V dropped 4 bases and J dropped 2 bases, with 17 bases sitting between them. The CDR3 contains 16 residues. DNA of the CDR3: TGTGCCAGCAGTTCATCGTCAGGGAACTCAAACTATGGCTACACCTTC. This translates into CASSSSSGNSNYGYTF.

A word on this clonotype: One base away lies a much larger clone, so this may be a sequencing read error. V gene TRBV5-6 combines with J gene TRBJ2-3; D ambiguous. The length of the CDR3 is 15 residues. Germline loops: CDR1 SGHDT, CDR2 YYEEEE. V was clipped by 4 bases and J by 5 bases, with 17 bases between them. The CDR3 loop is CASSRLQEGIDTQYF. DNA of the CDR3: TGTGCCAGCAGCCGCCTCCAGGAAGGAATAGATACGCAGTATTTT.

Note on this clonotype: This may arise from a read error, as a much more abundant clone is one base away. V is TRBV5-1 and J is TRBJ2-5, with 9 nucleotides matching TRBD2. There are 17 residues in the CDR3. CDR1 SGHRS and CDR2 YFSETQ come from the germline V gene. V trimming: 5 bases; J trimming: 11 bases; junction bases outside the gene matches: 22. This chain's CDR3 is CASSTLAGGAGSNEQYF. CDR3 nucleotide sequence: TGCGCCAGCAGTACCTTGGCGGGGGGGGCCGGGTCCAATGAGCAGTACTTC. Full variable domain (remainder filled in from reference TRBV5-1 and TRBJ2-5): KAGVTQTPRYLIKTRGQQVTLSCSPISGHRSVSWYQQTPGQGLQFLFEYFSETQRNKGNFPGRFSGRQFSNSRSEMNVSTLELGDSALYLCASSTLAGGAGSNEQYFGPGTRLLVL.

The genes are TRBV7-9 and TRBJ2-1, with 9 bases aligning to TRBD2. V lost 4 bases, J lost 6 bases, and 7 bases stayed unmatched. The V gene's germline CDR1 is SEHNR and CDR2 FQNEAQ (reference sequence). The CDR3 has 15 amino acids. The CDR3 region has the DNA TGTGCCAGCAGCTACGGGACTAGCTTACCCAATGAGCAGTTCTTC. Translation: CASSYGTSLPNEQFF.

This clonotype was seen a few times. V usage is TRBV2 and J usage is TRBJ2-7, with 8 positions matching TRBD1. This CDR3 spans 13 amino acids. V trimming: 10 bases; J trimming: 6 bases; junction bases outside the gene matches: 11. The germline V gene encodes CDR1 SNHLY and CDR2 FYNNEI. The CDR3 DNA is TGTGCCACGCTGACAGGGGATCTGGGCGAGCAGTACTTC. It is translated as CATLTGDLGEQYF.

This clonotype showed up many times. The chain recombines TRBV7-3 with TRBJ2-6, with TRBD1 matching 7 bases. J lost 0 bases, V lost 2 bases, and 7 bases had no gene match. CDR3 length: 18 residues. Germline V CDR1 and CDR2: SGHTA, FQGTGA. The CDR3 reads CASSLRLGQFSGANVLTF. CDR3 nucleotide sequence: TGTGCCAGCAGCTTACGACTGGGACAGTTCTCTGGGGCCAACGTCCTGACTTTC.

In its sample, this clonotype was seen once. The chain couples TRBV20-1 to TRBJ1-5; possibly TRBD1 for D (5 bases). Trimming removed 0 bases from V and 1 base from J, with 13 bases in between. Germline values: CDR1 DFQATT, CDR2 SNEGSKA (reference sequence). This CDR3 is 16 amino acids long. The CDR3 sequence: CSARDLQGMSNQPQHF. CDR3 bases: TGCAGTGCTAGAGATCTCCAGGGCATGAGCAATCAGCCCCAGCATTTT.

This clonotype was seen at least ten times. The chain combines TRBV20-1 with TRBJ2-1; no clear D. The V and J ends lost 5 bases and 0 bases respectively, with 11 bases between them. The CDR3 runs 14 residues. Looked up from germline, CDR1 is DFQATT and CDR2 is SNEGSKA (reference sequence). The CDR3 here is CSAPETYSYNEQFF. The CDR3 region has the DNA TGCAGTGCTCCTGAGACTTACTCCTACAATGAGCAGTTCTTC.

Remarks on this clonotype: This is likely a read error, given that the CDR3 carries no conserved phenylalanine or tryptophan at its end. CDR3 loop: CASSLRGGGTDTQYV. CDR3 DNA sequence: TGTGCTAGCAGCTTAAGAGGGGGTGGCACAGATACGCAGTATGTT. The chain couples TRBV7-7 to TRBJ2-3; D possibly corresponds to TRBD1 (6 bases). The CDR3 spans 15 residues. Germline loops: CDR1 SSHAT, CDR2 FNYEAQ (reference sequence).

Ten or more counts support this clonotype. The DNA of the CDR3 is TGTGCCAGCAGCGTAGGATTGGGGACTGAAGCTTTCTTT. Protein: CASSVGLGTEAFF. The rearrangement uses TRBV7-9 and TRBJ1-1; D is undetermined. CDR3 size: 13 residues. V lost 5 bases and J 5 bases, leaving 12 bases between the germline ends. Looked up from germline, CDR1 is SEHNR and CDR2 is FQNEAQ (reference sequence).

This clonotype was observed many times. The gene calls are TRBV6-1 and TRBJ2-5; 10 bases match TRBD2. Germline values: CDR1 MNHNS, CDR2 SASEGT. This CDR3 spans 16 amino acids. The V and J ends lost 0 bases and 0 bases, in that order; junction bases with no gene match: 1. This CDR3 is CASSEALAGDQETQYF. The CDR3 DNA is TGTGCCAGCAGTGAAGCGCTAGCGGGAGACCAAGAGACCCAGTACTTC.

The rearrangement uses TRBV28 and TRBJ1-2, with 8 nucleotides matching TRBD1. This CDR3 has 14 amino acids. Losses at the gene ends were 2 bases for V and 7 bases for J; bases not matched to a gene: 6. Germline V gene sequence: CDR1 MDHEN, CDR2 SYDVKM. CDR3 region: CASSLQQGGRGYTF. The CDR3 region has the DNA TGTGCCAGCAGTTTACAACAGGGGGGCCGTGGCTACACCTTC.

This clonotype was detected many times. V usage is TRBV20-1 and J usage is TRBJ2-3, with 7 bases identical to TRBD2. Looked up from germline, CDR1 is DFQATT and CDR2 is SNEGSKA (reference sequence). V lost 6 bases and J lost 2; bases outside the gene matches: 8. There are 14 residues in the CDR3. Here the CDR3 reads CSATPGGYTDTQYF. CDR3 DNA: TGCAGTGCGACTCCCGGGGGGTACACAGATACGCAGTATTTT.

Remarks on this clonotype: It may be a read error: a sequence one base away is much more abundant. The V gene is TRBV28, the J gene TRBJ1-1; possible D gene TRBD1, 5 bases. This CDR3 is 13 amino acids long. Looked up from germline, CDR1 is MDHEN and CDR2 is SYDVKM. The ends were cut back, 6 bases at V and 0 bases at J, with 8 bases in the middle. CDR3 sequence (DNA): TGTGCCAGCAGCGGACACCTGAACACTGAAGCTTTCTTT. Protein product: CASSGHLNTEAFF.

V gene TRBV5-1 combines with J gene TRBJ2-2, with a tentative D call TRBD1 (6 bases). Trimming shortened V by 3 bases and J by 4 bases, and 16 bases separated the two germline ends. This CDR3 has 16 amino acids. Looked up from germline, CDR1 is SGHRS and CDR2 is YFSETQ. In DNA, the CDR3 is TGCGCCAGCAGCTCGACGGATACAGGGCCCACCGGGGAGCTGTTTTTT. As protein: CASSSTDTGPTGELFF.

With respect to this clonotype: A much larger clonotype is one base distant, so this may be a read error. The chain links TRBV4-2 to TRBJ2-2; the D gene is possibly TRBD1 (5 bases). This CDR3 has 14 residues. Germline V gives CDR1 LGHNA, CDR2 YNFKEQ. For the CDR3, the DNA is TGTGTCAGCAGCCAAGGGGAATACACCGGGGAGCTGTTTTTT. Amino acid sequence: CVSSQGEYTGELFF.

This clonotype has a count of ten or more. This chain links TRBV7-3 with TRBJ2-2, with 10 bases fitting TRBD2. CDR3 size: 12 residues. With V trimmed by 7 bases and J by 7 bases, 0 bases remained unmatched. Germline CDR1 and CDR2: SGHTA and FQGTGA. In nucleotides, the CDR3 is TGTGCCAGCACTAGCGGGGGCGGGGAGCTGTTTTTT. It is translated as CASTSGGGELFF.